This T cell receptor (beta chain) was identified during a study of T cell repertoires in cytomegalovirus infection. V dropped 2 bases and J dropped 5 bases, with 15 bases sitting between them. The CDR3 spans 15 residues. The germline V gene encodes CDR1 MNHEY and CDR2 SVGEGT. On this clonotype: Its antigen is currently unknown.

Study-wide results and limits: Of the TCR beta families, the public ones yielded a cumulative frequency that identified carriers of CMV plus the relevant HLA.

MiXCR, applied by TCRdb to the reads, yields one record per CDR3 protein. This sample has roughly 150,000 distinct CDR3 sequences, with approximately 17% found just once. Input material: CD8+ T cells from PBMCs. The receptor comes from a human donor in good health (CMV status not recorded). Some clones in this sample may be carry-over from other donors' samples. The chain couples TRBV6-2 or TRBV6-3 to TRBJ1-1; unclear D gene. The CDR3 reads CASSYLAGGETEAFF. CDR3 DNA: TGTGCCAGCAGTTACCTGGCCGGAGGCGAAACTGAAGCTTTCTTT.